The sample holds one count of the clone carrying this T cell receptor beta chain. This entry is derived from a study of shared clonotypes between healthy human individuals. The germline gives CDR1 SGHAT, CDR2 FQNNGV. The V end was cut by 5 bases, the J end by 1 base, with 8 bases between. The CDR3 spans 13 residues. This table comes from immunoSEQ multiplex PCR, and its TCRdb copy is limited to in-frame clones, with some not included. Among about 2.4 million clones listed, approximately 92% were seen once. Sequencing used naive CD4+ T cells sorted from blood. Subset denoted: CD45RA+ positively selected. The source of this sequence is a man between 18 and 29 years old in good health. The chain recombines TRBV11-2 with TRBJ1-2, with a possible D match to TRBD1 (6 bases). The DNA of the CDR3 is TGTGCCAGCAGCCAGGGGTATAACTATGGCTACACCTTC. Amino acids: CASSQGYNYGYTF.